These 9 T cell receptor beta chains share one sample of origin, sequenced in a study of blood T cell repertoires in COVID-19. Profiling relied on immunoSEQ multiplex PCR, and the TCRdb table lists in-frame clones only, not all of them. The top ten clones hold around 4.1% of a sample with about 290,000 clones, roughly 80% of them seen once. Sequences were obtained from peripheral blood. These receptors were collected from a woman between 45 and 65 years old with active or convalescent COVID-19.

V and J are TRBV3-1 (or the pseudogene TRBV3-2) and TRBJ2-7; tentatively, D is TRBD1 (6 bases). This CDR3 spans 14 amino acids. Germline V gene sequence: CDR1 LGHDT, CDR2 YNNKEL (reference sequence). V was cut by 2 bases and J by 6 bases, with 14 bases left in between. The CDR3 spells CASSQKGYRVEQYF. The CDR3 DNA follows: TGTGCCAGCAGCCAAAAGGGTTACAGGGTCGAGCAGTACTTC.

The V gene is TRBV6-5, the J gene TRBJ2-7; the D gene is possibly TRBD1 (5 bases). V lost 6 bases, J lost 1 base, and 16 bases lay in between. The CDR3 has 15 amino acids. Germline V gene sequence: CDR1 MNHEY, CDR2 SVGAGI. The CDR3 sequence: CASSRQPSESYEQYF. The CDR3 nucleotides read TGTGCCAGCAGCCGACAGCCTAGTGAGTCCTACGAGCAGTACTTC.

The chain recombines TRBV7-8 with TRBJ2-3, with unresolved D. The CDR3 is 12 amino acids. The germline V gene encodes CDR1 SGHVS and CDR2 FQNEAQ. Trimming took off 3 bases at V and 6 bases at J, with 7 bases between the two ends. The CDR3, as DNA: TGTGCCAGCAGCTTCCTACGCGATACGCAGTATTTT. Its protein product is CASSFLRDTQYF.

The chain couples TRBV12-3 or TRBV12-4 to TRBJ1-1, with D perhaps matching TRBD1 (6 bases). This CDR3 comprises 13 residues. The V end lost 1 base, the J end lost 5 bases, and 8 bases lay between the germline ends. The CDR3 loop reads CASSLDRVTEAFF. The CDR3 nucleotides are TGTGCCAGCAGTTTAGACAGGGTAACTGAAGCTTTCTTT.

The chain joins TRBV15 to TRBJ2-3; D possibly corresponds to TRBD1 (5 bases). The V gene's germline CDR1 is LNHNV and CDR2 YYDKDF (reference sequence). The CDR3 contains 16 residues. The V and J ends lost 1 base and 1 base respectively, with 12 bases between them. CDR3 sequence: CATSRAWQGRTDTQYF. The CDR3 nucleotides read TGTGCCACCAGCAGAGCGTGGCAGGGTCGCACAGATACGCAGTATTTT.

The chain employs TRBV6-1 and TRBJ1-4; 9 nucleotides line up with TRBD1. The V segment lost 3 bases and the J segment 7 bases; nucleotides outside the gene matches: 12. This CDR3 region has 17 residues. Germline V lookup: CDR1 MNHNS, CDR2 SASEGT. CDR3 sequence (DNA): TGTGCCAGCAGTGAGGGGGGACAGGGATCGCTTAGTGAAAAACTGTTTTTT. Its translation is CASSEGGQGSLSEKLFF.

The chain uses TRBV9 and TRBJ1-1; D is possibly TRBD1 (6 bases). Trimming stripped 4 bases from V and 1 base from J, with 11 bases between. Germline V CDR1 and CDR2: SGDLS, YYNGEE. The CDR3 contains 14 residues. CDR3 region: CASSPDSQNTEAFF. In nucleotides, the CDR3 is TGTGCCAGCAGCCCGGACAGCCAGAACACTGAAGCTTTCTTT. The full variable domain, completed using reference TRBV9 and TRBJ1-1, is DSGVTQTPKHLITATGQRVTLRCSPRSGDLSVYWYQQSLDQGLQFLIQYYNGEERAKGNILERFSAQQFPDLHSELNLSSLELGDSALYFCASSPDSQNTEAFFGQGTRLTVV.

V usage is TRBV29-1 and J usage is TRBJ2-1; 7 bases are shared with TRBD2. Germline CDR1 is SQVTM and CDR2 is ANQGSEA. After removal of 2 bases from V and 6 bases from J, the junction contained 10 bases not matched to a gene. The CDR3 is 15 amino acids. CDR3 coding DNA: TGCAGCGTTGAACCCCCCGGGACTACCGGCAATGAGCAGTTCTTC. The encoded protein is CSVEPPGTTGNEQFF.

V is TRBV28 and J is TRBJ2-5; a possible D gene is TRBD1 (6 bases). Germline values: CDR1 MDHEN, CDR2 SYDVKM. Trimming cost V 1 base and J 5 bases, with 14 bases left between them. There are 15 residues in the CDR3. CDR3 DNA sequence: TGTGCCAGCAGTTTATCGAGGGGGAGCCGTGAGACCCAGTACTTC. Protein: CASSLSRGSRETQYF.